The clone carrying this T cell receptor beta chain was seen many times. Antigen: not known. Since it is a stray read in a library aimed at alpha chains, this beta chain has a size that is not meaningful. The sample's time point: sample taken at primary tumor resection. In TCRdb, the 5' RACE reads were re-called with MiXCR into one record per CDR3 protein. The repertoire includes about 16,000 distinct CDR3 sequences, 6.5% to 8.5% of them detected once, and roughly 21% sits in the top ten. CDR3 length equals 15 residues. Germline V lookup: CDR1 MNHNS, CDR2 SASEGT. V lost 2 bases and J lost 6, with 16 bases in between. This specimen comes from a study of spatial heterogeneity in lung cancer. Study outcomes and limitations: Alpha and beta chain coverage of tumor T cells was estimated at about 7% and 13%, respectively. The study found that expanded intratumoral alpha and beta TCR counts tracked tumor mutation counts.

This rearrangement joins TRBV6-1 to TRBJ1-2; a possible D gene is TRBD1 (5 bases). This TCR was recovered from a female donor with early-stage non-small cell lung cancer. Specimen: lung tumor tissue, collected at surgery. CDR3 sequence: CASSEPRGRENGYTF. The CDR3 bases are TGTGCCAGCAGTGAACCCCGGGGGAGGGAGAATGGCTACACCTTC.